Given below is one T cell receptor (beta chain) in context. Its antigen is unidentified. Assay used: immunoSEQ multiplex PCR; TCRdb lists only in-frame clones, some missing. The data contain roughly 190,000 clones, just over 90% of them singletons. The data were taken from a study of T cell responses to AZD1222 COVID-19 vaccine. Study as a whole: Second-dose groups at about 4 or about 12 weeks were pooled. Study conclusions and caveats: Reportedly, close to half of spike-specific TCRs are directed against unmutated variant regions. CD4 TCRs covered the whole spike, strongest at regions 160-218 and 743-854. The donor group comprised mostly white British people and more females; the analysis possibly underestimated clonal diversity.

The sample here was peripheral blood, taken on day 0 of AZD1222 vaccination. The clonotype comes from an adult in good health.

CDR3 bases: TGTGCCAGTAGTTCCCGAGGGGCCACAGAGAACACTGAAGCTTTCTTT. Translation: CASSSRGATENTEAFF. The chain joins TRBV19 to TRBJ1-1; maybe TRBD1 (5 bases). Germline values: CDR1 LNHDA, CDR2 SQIVND (reference sequence). This CDR3 has 16 residues. The germline V and J ends were trimmed by 5 bases and 1 base, with 17 bases remaining between them.